The 16 T cell receptor beta chains reported below all come from one sample, sequenced in a study of molecular identifiers for immune sequencing clone quantification (dated 2018 in TCRdb). Libraries were constructed by PCR. TCRdb names NextSeq 500 as the instrument used. TCRdb reran the public reads through fastp at Q25 and MiXCR, keeping productive beta chains. Records with the same CDR3 protein are collapsed into one entry carrying the most frequent genes and DNA. The sample yields about 320,000 distinct CDR3 sequences; about 22% were counted once. The ten largest clones take up approximately 0.74% of the sample. Material: naive CD8+ T cells from blood, with Jurkat cell RNA spiked in. Taken with the paper, the label for cell subset or site translates to: FACS-sorted CD8+CD4-CCR7+CD45RA+ naive T cells. These receptors were collected from a human donor in good health. Some libraries in this study had Jurkat cell RNA spiked in.

This clonotype appeared a few times. The chain combines TRBV2 with TRBJ1-1; D gene uncertain. Germline CDR1 SNHLY, CDR2 FYNNEI. The CDR3 runs 14 residues. Trimming took 2 bases from V and 6 from J, leaving 13 bases between them. The CDR3 reads CASSEFDLGAEAFF. The CDR3 nucleotides are TGTGCCAGCAGTGAATTCGACCTAGGCGCTGAAGCTTTCTTT.

This clonotype came up a few times. An end of the junction differs from the germline gene, which may be a read error. The DNA for the CDR3 is TGTGCCAGCGGTTTGTTGGGGAGCACCGGGGAGCTGTTTTTT. Its translation is CASGLLGSTGELFF. This rearrangement joins TRBV12-3 or TRBV12-4 to TRBJ2-2, with TRBD2 as a possible D gene (5 bases). The CDR3 spans 14 residues.

This clonotype appeared a single time. This chain uses TRBV4-3 with TRBJ2-3; 7 bases agree with TRBD1. The V gene end was trimmed by 3 bases and the J gene end by 2 bases; junction bases not matched to a gene: 11. Looked up from germline, CDR1 is LGHNA and CDR2 is YSLEER. The CDR3 covers 17 residues. The CDR3 loop is CASSHGTGDDLTDTQYF. In DNA form, the CDR3 reads TGCGCCAGCAGCCACGGAACAGGGGACGATCTCACAGATACGCAGTATTTT.

The chain employs TRBV19 and TRBJ2-1; 8 positions match TRBD2. The germline gives CDR1 LNHDA, CDR2 SQIVND (reference sequence). V shed 7 bases, J shed 2 bases, and the junction held 7 bases outside the gene matches. CDR3 size: 15 residues. The CDR3 is CASKLTGGAYNEQFF. Written as DNA, the CDR3 is TGTGCCAGTAAGCTAACGGGGGGGGCCTACAATGAGCAGTTCTTC.

There are a few counts of this clonotype. V usage is TRBV4-3 and J usage is TRBJ2-7; 8 nucleotides line up with TRBD1. This CDR3 contains 16 residues. The trim removed 0 bases at V and 1 base at J, leaving 5 bases unmatched. Germline CDR1 and CDR2: LGHNA and YSLEER. The CDR3 sequence: CASSQDNRGTSYEQYF. The DNA of the CDR3 is TGCGCCAGCAGCCAAGACAACAGGGGGACTTCCTACGAGCAGTACTTC.

CDR3: CASSLGPAGVETQYF. In nucleotides, the CDR3 is TGTGCCAGCAGCTTGGGACCAGCGGGAGTCGAGACCCAGTACTTC. This rearrangement joins TRBV7-6 to TRBJ2-5; 8 bases agree with TRBD2. The V and J ends lost 3 bases and 5 bases, in that order; junction bases with no gene match: 8. Germline V gene lookup returns CDR1 SGHVS and CDR2 FNYEAQ. CDR3 length: 15 residues.

This clonotype was observed a few times. J is TRBJ2-7 and V is TRBV27; 7 bases map to TRBD1. The CDR3 spans 14 residues. The V gene end was trimmed by 1 base and the J gene end by 4 bases; junction bases not matched to a gene: 4. Germline V CDR1 and CDR2: MNHEY, SMNVEV (reference sequence). CDR3 DNA: TGTGCCAGCAGTTTATTCGCCAGGGGGTACGAGCAGTACTTC. Protein: CASSLFARGYEQYF.

The chain recombines TRBV7-9 with TRBJ1-1; D is uncertain. The germline V gene encodes CDR1 SEHNR and CDR2 FQNEAQ (reference sequence). V lost 3 bases to trimming and J lost 5 bases, with 16 bases between them. The CDR3 has 15 residues. The CDR3 coding sequence is TGTGCCAGCAGCTTGGCCCTGATAGGGAGAACTGAAGCTTTCTTT. This codes for CASSLALIGRTEAFF. The full variable domain, with the rest looked up from reference TRBV7-9 and TRBJ1-1, is DTGVSQNPRHKITKRGQNVTFRCDPISEHNRLYWYRQTLGQGPEFLTYFQNEAQLEKSRLLSDRFSAERPKGSFSTLEIQRTEQGDSAMYLCASSLALIGRTEAFFGQGTRLTVV.

The chain recombines TRBV10-2 with TRBJ2-5; TRBD1 is a possible D gene (6 bases). V dropped 3 bases and J dropped 0 bases, with 11 bases sitting between them. This CDR3 contains 15 residues. Germline assignment: CDR1 WSHSY and CDR2 SAAADI. For the CDR3, the DNA is TGCGCCAGCAGTGACGGGACAACGTACCAAGAGACCCAGTACTTC. Protein: CASSDGTTYQETQYF.

The chain carries TRBV5-3 and TRBJ2-3; possible D gene TRBD2, 6 bases. TRBV5-3 is treated as an ORF (open reading frame) with a function not yet certain. Trimming left V 8 bases short and J 0 bases short, with 19 bases between. The CDR3 length is 16 residues. The CDR3 loop reads CASGLNLATSTDTQYF. The CDR3, as DNA: TGTGCCAGCGGCTTGAACCTAGCGACAAGCACAGATACGCAGTATTTT.

This clonotype was seen repeatedly, ten times or more. The chain is built from TRBV4-3 and TRBJ1-4, with D possibly matching TRBD1 (5 bases). This CDR3 region has 15 residues. Germline CDR1 and CDR2: LGHNA and YSLEER. V was shortened by 0 bases and J by 5 bases, with 10 bases between the two germline ends. CDR3 in amino acids: CASSQDTGPNEKLFF. The CDR3 nucleotides are TGCGCCAGCAGCCAAGATACGGGACCCAATGAAAAACTGTTTTTT.

This clonotype was picked up many times. The chain joins TRBV7-9 to TRBJ2-5, with D possibly matching TRBD2 (6 bases). CDR3 length equals 15 residues. CDR1 SEHNR and CDR2 FQNEAQ come from the germline V gene (reference sequence). Trimming took off 1 base at V and 3 bases at J, with 12 bases between the two ends. The CDR3 region has the DNA TGTGCCAGCAGCTTAGTAGGAGGGCCGAAAGAGACCCAGTACTTC. Residues: CASSLVGGPKETQYF.

A word on this clonotype: One end of the junction fails to match germline, which may point to a read error. The DNA for the CDR3 is TGCGTCAGCAGCTTTAGCGGGGGCACAGATACGCAGTATTTT. Translation: CVSSFSGGTDTQYF. This chain connects TRBV5-1 to TRBJ2-3; 8 bases are shared with TRBD2. Germline values: CDR1 SGHRS, CDR2 YFSETQ. The CDR3 has 14 amino acids.

Turning to this clonotype: A read error may account for a junction end that differs from germline. Here the CDR3 DNA reads TGTGCCGTTCGATGGGGGGGAACCTACGAGCAGCACTTC. This encodes CAVRWGGTYEQHF. The chain joins TRBV27 to TRBJ2-7; 7 bases are a match to TRBD2. This CDR3 region has 13 residues. In germline, CDR1 is MNHEY, CDR2 SMNVEV (reference sequence).

This clonotype was recorded a few times. The gene calls are TRBV2 and TRBJ2-7; D is tentatively TRBD1 or TRBD2 (6 bases each). Germline V gene data show CDR1 as SNHLY and CDR2 as FYNNEI. V lost 5 bases, J lost 7 bases, and 21 bases lay in between. The CDR3 length is 15 residues. The CDR3 coding sequence is TGTGCCAGCAGTCAGCCTCGGAGGGGGTCGGGAGAGCAGTACTTC. Translating it yields CASSQPRRGSGEQYF. Full variable domain (remainder filled in from reference TRBV2 and TRBJ2-7): EPEVTQTPSHQVTQMGQEVILRCVPISNHLYFYWYRQILGQKVEFLVSFYNNEISEKSEIFDDQFSVERPDGSNFTLKIRSTKLEDSAMYFCASSQPRRGSGEQYFGPGTRLTVT.

This clonotype appeared a few times. The V call is TRBV13, the J call TRBJ1-6; 10 bases map to TRBD1. This CDR3 has 17 amino acids. Germline assignment: CDR1 PRHDT and CDR2 FYEKMQ (reference sequence). V was clipped by 5 bases and J by 3 bases; unmatched bases: 7. The DNA for the CDR3 is TGTGCCAGCAGCCAAGCGACAGGGGGCCTCTATAATTCACCCCTCCACTTT. Its translation is CASSQATGGLYNSPLHF.